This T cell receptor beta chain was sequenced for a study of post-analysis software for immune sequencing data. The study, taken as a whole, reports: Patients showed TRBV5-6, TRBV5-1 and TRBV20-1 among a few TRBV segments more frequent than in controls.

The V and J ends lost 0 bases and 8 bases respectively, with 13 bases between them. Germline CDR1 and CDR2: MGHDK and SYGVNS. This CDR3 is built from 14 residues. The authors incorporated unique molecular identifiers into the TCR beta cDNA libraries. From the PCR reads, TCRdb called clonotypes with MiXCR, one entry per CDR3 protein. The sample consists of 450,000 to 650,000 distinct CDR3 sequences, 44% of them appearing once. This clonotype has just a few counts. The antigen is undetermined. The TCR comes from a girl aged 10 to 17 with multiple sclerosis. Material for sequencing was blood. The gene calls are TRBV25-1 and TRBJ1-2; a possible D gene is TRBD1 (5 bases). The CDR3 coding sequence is TGTGCCAGCAGTGAATACAGGGAAGTGGCGGGCTACACCTTC. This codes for CASSEYREVAGYTF.